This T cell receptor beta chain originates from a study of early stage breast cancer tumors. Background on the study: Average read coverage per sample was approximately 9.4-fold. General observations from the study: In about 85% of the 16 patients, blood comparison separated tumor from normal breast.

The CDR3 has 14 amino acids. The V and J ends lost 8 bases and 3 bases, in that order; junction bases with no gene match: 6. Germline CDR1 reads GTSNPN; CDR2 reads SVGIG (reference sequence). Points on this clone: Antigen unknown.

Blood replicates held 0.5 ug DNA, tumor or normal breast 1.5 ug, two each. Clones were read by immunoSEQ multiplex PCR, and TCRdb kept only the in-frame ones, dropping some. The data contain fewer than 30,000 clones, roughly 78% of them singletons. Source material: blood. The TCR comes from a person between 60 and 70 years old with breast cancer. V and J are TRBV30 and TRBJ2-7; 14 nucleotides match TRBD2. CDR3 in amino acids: CARDGTSGGYEQYF. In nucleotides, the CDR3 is TGTGCCCGAGACGGGACTAGCGGGGGCTACGAGCAGTACTTC.